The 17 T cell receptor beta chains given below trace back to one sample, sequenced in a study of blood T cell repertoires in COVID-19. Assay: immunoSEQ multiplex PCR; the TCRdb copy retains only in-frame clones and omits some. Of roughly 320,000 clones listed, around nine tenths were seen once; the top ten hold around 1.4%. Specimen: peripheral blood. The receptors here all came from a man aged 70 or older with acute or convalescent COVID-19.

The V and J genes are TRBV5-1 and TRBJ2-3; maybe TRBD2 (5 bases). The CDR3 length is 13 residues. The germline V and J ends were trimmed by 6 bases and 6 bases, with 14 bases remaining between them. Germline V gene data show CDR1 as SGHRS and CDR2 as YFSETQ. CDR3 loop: CASTPGVGDTQYF. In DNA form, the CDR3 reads TGCGCCAGCACCCCCGGGGTCGGCGATACGCAGTATTTT.

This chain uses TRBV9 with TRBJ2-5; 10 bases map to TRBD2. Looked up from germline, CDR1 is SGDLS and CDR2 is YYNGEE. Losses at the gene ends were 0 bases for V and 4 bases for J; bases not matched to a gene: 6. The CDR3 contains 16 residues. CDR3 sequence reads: CASSVGGSGRIETQYF. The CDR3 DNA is TGTGCCAGCAGCGTAGGGGGTAGCGGGAGGATAGAGACCCAGTACTTC.

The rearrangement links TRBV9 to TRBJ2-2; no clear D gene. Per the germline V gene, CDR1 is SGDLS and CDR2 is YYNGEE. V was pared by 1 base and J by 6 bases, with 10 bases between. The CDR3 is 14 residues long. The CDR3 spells CASSVFSSAGELFF. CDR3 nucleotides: TGTGCCAGCAGCGTATTCTCGTCAGCCGGGGAGCTGTTTTTT.

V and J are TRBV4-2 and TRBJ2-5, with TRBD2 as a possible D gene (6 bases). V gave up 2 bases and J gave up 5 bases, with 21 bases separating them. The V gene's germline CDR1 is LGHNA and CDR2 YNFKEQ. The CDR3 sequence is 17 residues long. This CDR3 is CASSQNTPGSGWETQYF. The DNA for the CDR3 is TGTGCCAGCAGCCAAAACACTCCGGGGAGCGGGTGGGAGACCCAGTACTTC.

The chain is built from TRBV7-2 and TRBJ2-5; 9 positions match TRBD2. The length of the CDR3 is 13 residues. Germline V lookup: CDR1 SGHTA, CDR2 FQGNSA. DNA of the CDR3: TGTGCTTATGGCTCGGGAGCGGGGGGCGACCAGTACTTC. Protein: CAYGSGAGGDQYF. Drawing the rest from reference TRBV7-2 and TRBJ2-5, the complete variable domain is GAGVSQSPSNKVTEKGKDVELRCDPISGHTALYWYRQSLGQGLEFLIYFQGNSAPDKSGLPSDRFSAERTGGSVSTLTIQRTQQEDSAVYLCAYGSGAGGDQYFGPGTRLLVL.

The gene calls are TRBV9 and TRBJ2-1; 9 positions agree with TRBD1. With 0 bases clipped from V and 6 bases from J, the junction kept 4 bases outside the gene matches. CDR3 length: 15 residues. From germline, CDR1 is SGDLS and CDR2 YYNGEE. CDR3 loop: CASSVGDRDSNEQFF. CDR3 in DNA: TGTGCCAGCAGCGTAGGGGACAGGGATTCCAATGAGCAGTTCTTC. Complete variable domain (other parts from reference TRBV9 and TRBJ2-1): DSGVTQTPKHLITATGQRVTLRCSPRSGDLSVYWYQQSLDQGLQFLIQYYNGEERAKGNILERFSAQQFPDLHSELNLSSLELGDSALYFCASSVGDRDSNEQFFGPGTRLTVL.

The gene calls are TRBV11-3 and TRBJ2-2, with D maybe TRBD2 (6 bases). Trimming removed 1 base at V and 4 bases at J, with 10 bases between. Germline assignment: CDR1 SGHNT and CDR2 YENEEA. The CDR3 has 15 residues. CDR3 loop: CASSLVGGSTGELFF. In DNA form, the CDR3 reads TGTGCCAGCAGCTTAGTGGGGGGTTCCACCGGGGAGCTGTTTTTT.

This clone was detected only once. CDR3 in amino acids: CASSQGRAYEQYF. CDR3 nucleotide sequence: TGTGCCAGCAGCCAAGGCAGGGCCTACGAGCAGTACTTC. The chain combines TRBV3-1 (or the pseudogene TRBV3-2) with TRBJ2-7, with D possibly TRBD1 on 5 matching bases. The CDR3 runs 13 residues. The germline V gene encodes CDR1 LGHDT and CDR2 YNNKEL (reference sequence). Trimming took 1 base from V and 2 from J, leaving 6 bases between them.

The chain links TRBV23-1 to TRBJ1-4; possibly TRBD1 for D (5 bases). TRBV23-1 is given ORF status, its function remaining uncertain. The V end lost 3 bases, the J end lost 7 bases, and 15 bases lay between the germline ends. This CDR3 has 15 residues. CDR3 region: CASSHSPGQGEKLFF. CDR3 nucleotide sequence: TGCGCCAGCAGTCACTCCCCGGGTCAGGGTGAAAAACTGTTTTTT.

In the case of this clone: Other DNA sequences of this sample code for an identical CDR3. The CDR3 sequence is CASSYQGGYTF. The CDR3 nucleotides are TGTGCCAGCAGTTACCAGGGAGGCTACACCTTC. This chain connects TRBV6-2 or TRBV6-3 to TRBJ1-2; D perhaps matches TRBD1 (5 bases). Germline V CDR1 and CDR2: MNHEY, SVGEGT. Trimming shortened V by 2 bases and J by 8 bases, and 6 bases separated the two germline ends. The CDR3 is made up of 11 amino acids.

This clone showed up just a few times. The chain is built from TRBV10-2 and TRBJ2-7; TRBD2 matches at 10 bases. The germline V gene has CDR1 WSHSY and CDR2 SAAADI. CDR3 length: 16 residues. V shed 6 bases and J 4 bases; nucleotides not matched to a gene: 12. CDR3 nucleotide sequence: TGCGCCAGCAGGTTTTCTAGCGGGAGTATAAAGTACGAGCAGTACTTC. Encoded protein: CASRFSSGSIKYEQYF.

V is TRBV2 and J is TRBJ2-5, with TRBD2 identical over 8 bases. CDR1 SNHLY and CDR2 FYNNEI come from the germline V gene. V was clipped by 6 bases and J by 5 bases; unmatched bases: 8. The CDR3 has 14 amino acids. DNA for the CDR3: TGTGCCAGCAGCAGAACGGCGGGAGGTGAGACCCAGTACTTC. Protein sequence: CASSRTAGGETQYF.

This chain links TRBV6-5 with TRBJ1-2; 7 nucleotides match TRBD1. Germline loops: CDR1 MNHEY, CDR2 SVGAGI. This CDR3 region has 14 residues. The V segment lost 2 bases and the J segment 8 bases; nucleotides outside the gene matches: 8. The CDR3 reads CASSYKGDRGGYTF. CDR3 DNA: TGTGCCAGCAGTTACAAAGGGGACAGAGGAGGCTACACCTTC.

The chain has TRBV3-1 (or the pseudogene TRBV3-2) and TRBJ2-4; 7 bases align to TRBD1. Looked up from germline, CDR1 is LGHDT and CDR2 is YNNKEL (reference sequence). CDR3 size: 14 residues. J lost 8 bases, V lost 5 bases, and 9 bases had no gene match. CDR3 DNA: TGTGCCAGCAGCTCTCGACAGGGCCGGGACATTCAGTACTTC. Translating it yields CASSSRQGRDIQYF.

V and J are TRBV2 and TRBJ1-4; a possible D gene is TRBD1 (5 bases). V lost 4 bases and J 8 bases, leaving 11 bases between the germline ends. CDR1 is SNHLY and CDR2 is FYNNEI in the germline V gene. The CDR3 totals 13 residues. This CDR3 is CASSGQGGEKLFF. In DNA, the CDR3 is TGTGCCAGCAGTGGCCAGGGCGGCGAAAAACTGTTTTTT. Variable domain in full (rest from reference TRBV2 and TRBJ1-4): EPEVTQTPSHQVTQMGQEVILRCVPISNHLYFYWYRQILGQKVEFLVSFYNNEISEKSEIFDDQFSVERPDGSNFTLKIRSTKLEDSAMYFCASSGQGGEKLFFGSGTQLSVL.

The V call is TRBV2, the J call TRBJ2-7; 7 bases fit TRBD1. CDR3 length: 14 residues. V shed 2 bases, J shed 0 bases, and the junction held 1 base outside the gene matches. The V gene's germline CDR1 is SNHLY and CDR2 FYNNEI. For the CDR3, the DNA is TGTGCCAGCAGTGAAAGGGACAGCTCCTACGAGCAGTACTTC. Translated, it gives CASSERDSSYEQYF.

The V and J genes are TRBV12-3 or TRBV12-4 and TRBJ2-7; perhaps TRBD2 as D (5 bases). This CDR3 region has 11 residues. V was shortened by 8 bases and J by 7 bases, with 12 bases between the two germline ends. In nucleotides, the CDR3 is TGTGCCAGCGGATCCGGGATAGAGCAGTACTTC. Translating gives CASGSGIEQYF.